This TCR beta chain originates from a study of blood T cell repertoires in COVID-19. Study as a whole: Collection of acute and convalescent COVID-19 samples took place in the United States, Italy and Spain. In each case, the material was cDNA or gDNA derived from T cells, B-cell-depleted T cells, or PBMCs.

Study processing details: Counts of nucleated cells, estimated from reference gene primer amplification, were obtained. The data were produced by immunoSEQ multiplex PCR, yet TCRdb's version contains in-frame clones alone and is incomplete. V and J calls and clone size come straight from that table; D and trimming were deduced from the DNA. This sample has roughly 300,000 clones, with approximately 91% found just once. CDR1 and CDR2 (germline): ENHRY, SYGVKD. After removal of 6 bases from V and 5 bases from J, the junction contained 4 bases not matched to a gene. The CDR3 extends over 14 amino acids. This clone was picked up one time.

This receptor was identified in a man between 18 and 29 years old with active or convalescent COVID-19. Sequencing used peripheral blood. This chain links TRBV10-3 with TRBJ1-6; 7 nucleotides agree with TRBD1. This CDR3 is CAIRGGTDNSPLHF. For the CDR3, the DNA is TGTGCCATCAGGGGCGGGACAGATAATTCACCCCTCCACTTT.